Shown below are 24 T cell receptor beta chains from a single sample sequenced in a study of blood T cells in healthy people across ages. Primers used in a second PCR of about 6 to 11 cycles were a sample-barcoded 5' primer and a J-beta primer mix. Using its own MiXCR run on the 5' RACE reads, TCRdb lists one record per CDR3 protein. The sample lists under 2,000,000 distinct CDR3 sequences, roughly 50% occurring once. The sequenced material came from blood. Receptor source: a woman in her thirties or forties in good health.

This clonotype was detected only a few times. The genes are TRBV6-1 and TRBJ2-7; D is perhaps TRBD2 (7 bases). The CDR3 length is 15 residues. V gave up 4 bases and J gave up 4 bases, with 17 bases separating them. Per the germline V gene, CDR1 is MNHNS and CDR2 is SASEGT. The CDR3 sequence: CASSARGGKTYEQYF. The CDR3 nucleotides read TGTGCCAGCAGTGCCCGCGGGGGCAAAACGTACGAGCAGTACTTC.

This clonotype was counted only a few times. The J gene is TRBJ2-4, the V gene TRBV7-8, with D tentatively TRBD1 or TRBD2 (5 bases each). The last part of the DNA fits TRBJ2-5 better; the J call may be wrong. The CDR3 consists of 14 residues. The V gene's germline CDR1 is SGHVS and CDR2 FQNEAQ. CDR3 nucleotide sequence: TGTGCCAGCAGCTTTAACAAGGGACCCGAGACCCAGTACTTC. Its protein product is CASSFNKGPETQYF.

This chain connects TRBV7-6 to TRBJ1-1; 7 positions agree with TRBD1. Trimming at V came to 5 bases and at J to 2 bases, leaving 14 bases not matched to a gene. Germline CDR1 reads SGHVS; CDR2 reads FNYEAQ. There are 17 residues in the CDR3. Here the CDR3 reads CASSPKIRQGPNTEAFF. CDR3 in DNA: TGTGCCAGCAGCCCAAAAATCAGACAGGGACCAAACACTGAAGCTTTCTTT.

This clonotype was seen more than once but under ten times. DNA for the CDR3: TGTGCCGCCGTCGACAGGGACTCCTGGATGAATTCACCCCTCCACTTT. Amino acids: CAAVDRDSWMNSPLHF. The gene calls are TRBV27 and TRBJ1-6; 7 nucleotides match TRBD1. The germline CDR1 and CDR2 sequences are MNHEY and SMNVEV (reference sequence). J gave up 7 bases and V 11 bases, and 17 bases lay outside the gene matches. This CDR3 contains 16 residues.

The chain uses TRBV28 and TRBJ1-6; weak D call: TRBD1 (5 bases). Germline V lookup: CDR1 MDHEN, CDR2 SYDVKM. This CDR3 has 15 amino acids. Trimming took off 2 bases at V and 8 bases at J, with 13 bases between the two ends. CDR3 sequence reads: CASSLGARPDSPLHF. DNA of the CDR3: TGTGCCAGCAGTTTAGGGGCGCGTCCCGATTCACCCCTCCACTTT.

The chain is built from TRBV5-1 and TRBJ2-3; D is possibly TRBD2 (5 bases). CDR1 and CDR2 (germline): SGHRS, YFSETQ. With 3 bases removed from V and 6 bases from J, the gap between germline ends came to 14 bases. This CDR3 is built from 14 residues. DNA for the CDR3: TGCGCCAGCAGCTCGACGGGAACAGTGGATACGCAGTATTTT. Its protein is CASSSTGTVDTQYF.

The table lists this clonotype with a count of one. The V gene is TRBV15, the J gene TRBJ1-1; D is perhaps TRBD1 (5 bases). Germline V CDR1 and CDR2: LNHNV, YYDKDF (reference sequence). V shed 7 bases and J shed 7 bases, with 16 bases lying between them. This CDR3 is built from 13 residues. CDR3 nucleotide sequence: TGTGCCACCAATCTTGGGGGTGGGAATGAAGCTTTCTTT. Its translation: CATNLGGGNEAFF.

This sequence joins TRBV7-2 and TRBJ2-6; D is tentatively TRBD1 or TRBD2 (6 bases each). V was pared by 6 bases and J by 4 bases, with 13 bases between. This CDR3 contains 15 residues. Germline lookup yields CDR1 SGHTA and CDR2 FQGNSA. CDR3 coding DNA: TGTGCCAGCAGGAGGGGGGTTATCGGGGCCAACGTCCTGACTTTC. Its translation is CASRRGVIGANVLTF.

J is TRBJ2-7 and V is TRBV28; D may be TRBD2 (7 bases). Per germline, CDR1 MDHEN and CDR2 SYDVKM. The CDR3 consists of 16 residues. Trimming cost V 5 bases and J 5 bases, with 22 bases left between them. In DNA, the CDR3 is TGTGCCAGCAGTCATGGGGGGGCGACTAAGATCAACGAGCAGTACTTC. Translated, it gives CASSHGGATKINEQYF.

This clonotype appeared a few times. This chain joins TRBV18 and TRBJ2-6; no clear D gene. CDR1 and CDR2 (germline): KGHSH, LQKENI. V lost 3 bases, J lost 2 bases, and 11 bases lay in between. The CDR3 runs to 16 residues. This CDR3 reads CASSPLTTPGANVLTF. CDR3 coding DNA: TGTGCCAGCTCACCGTTAACTACCCCTGGGGCCAACGTCCTGACTTTC. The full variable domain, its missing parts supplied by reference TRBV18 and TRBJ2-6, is NAGVMQNPRHLVRRRGQEARLRCSPMKGHSHVYWYRQLPEEGLKFMVYLQKENIIDESGMPKERFSAEFPKEGPSILRIQQVVRGDSAAYFCASSPLTTPGANVLTFGAGSRLTVL.

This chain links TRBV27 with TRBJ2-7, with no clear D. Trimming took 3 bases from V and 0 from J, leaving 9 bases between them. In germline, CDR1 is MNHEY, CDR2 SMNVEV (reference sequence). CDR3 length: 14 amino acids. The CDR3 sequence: CASSFTMTSYEQYF. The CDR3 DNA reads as TGTGCCAGCAGTTTTACCATGACCTCCTACGAGCAGTACTTC.

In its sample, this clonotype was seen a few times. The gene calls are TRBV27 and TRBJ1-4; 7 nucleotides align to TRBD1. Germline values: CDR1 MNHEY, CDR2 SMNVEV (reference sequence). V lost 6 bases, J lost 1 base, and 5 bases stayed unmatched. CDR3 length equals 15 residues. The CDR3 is CASSQGDRTNEKLFF. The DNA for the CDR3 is TGTGCCAGCAGCCAAGGGGACAGAACTAATGAAAAACTGTTTTTT.

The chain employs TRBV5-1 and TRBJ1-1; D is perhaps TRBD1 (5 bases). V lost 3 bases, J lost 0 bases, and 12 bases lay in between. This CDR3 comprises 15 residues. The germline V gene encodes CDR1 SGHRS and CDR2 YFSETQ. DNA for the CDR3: TGCGCCAGCAGCTATGCGGGACTCATGAACACTGAAGCTTTCTTT. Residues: CASSYAGLMNTEAFF.

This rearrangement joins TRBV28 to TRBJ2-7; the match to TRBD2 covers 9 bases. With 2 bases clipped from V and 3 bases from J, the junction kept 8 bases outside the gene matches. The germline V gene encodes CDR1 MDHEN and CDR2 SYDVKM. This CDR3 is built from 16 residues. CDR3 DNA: TGTGCCAGCAGTTTAGTTCCTCAAGCGGGGGGCTACGAGCAGTACTTC. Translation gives CASSLVPQAGGYEQYF.

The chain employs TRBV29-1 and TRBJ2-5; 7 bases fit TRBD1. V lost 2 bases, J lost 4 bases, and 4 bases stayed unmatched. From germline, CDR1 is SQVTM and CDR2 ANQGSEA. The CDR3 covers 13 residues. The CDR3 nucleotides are TGCAGCGTTGAATTTCCAGGGGGAGAGACCCAGTACTTC. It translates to CSVEFPGGETQYF. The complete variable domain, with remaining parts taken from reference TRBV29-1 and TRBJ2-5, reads SAVISQKPSRDICQRGTSLTIQCQVDSQVTMMFWYRQQPGQSLTLIATANQGSEATYESGFVIDKFPISRPNLTFSTLTVSNMSPEDSSIYLCSVEFPGGETQYFGPGTRLLVL.

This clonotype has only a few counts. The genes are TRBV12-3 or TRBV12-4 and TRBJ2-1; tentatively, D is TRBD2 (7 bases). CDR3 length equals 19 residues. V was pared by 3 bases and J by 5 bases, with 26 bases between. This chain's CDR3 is CASSFGRAGRKGVHNEQFF. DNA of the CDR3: TGTGCCAGCAGTTTCGGCCGAGCGGGGAGGAAGGGGGTACACAATGAGCAGTTCTTC.

CDR3 coding DNA: TGCGCCAGCAGCCGAGGGAACGGTAACTATGGCTACACCTTC. Translated, it gives CASSRGNGNYGYTF. This sequence joins TRBV4-3 and TRBJ1-2; D is unresolved. The CDR3 is made up of 14 amino acids. Germline V gene lookup returns CDR1 LGHNA and CDR2 YSLEER. V dropped 4 bases and J dropped 1 base, with 10 bases sitting between them.

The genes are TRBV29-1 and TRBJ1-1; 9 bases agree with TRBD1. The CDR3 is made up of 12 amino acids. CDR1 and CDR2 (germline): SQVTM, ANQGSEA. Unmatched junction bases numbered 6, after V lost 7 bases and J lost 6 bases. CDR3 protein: CSAQGAGAEAFF. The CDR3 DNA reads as TGCAGCGCACAGGGGGCGGGCGCTGAAGCTTTCTTT.

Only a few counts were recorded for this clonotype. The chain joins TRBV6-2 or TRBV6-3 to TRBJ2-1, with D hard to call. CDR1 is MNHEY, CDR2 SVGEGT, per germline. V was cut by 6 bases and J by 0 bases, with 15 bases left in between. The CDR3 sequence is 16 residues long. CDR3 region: CASRAGRASSYNEQFF. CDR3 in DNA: TGTGCCAGCAGGGCTGGAAGGGCGAGCTCCTACAATGAGCAGTTCTTC.

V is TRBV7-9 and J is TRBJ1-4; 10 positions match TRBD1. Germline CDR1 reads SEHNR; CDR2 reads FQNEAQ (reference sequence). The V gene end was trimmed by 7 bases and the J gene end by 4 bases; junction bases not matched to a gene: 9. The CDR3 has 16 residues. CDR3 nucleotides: TGTGCCAGCACCCAGTACGGGACAGGGGATAATGAAAAACTGTTTTTT. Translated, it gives CASTQYGTGDNEKLFF. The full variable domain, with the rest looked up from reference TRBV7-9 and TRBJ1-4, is DTGVSQNPRHKITKRGQNVTFRCDPISEHNRLYWYRQTLGQGPEFLTYFQNEAQLEKSRLLSDRFSAERPKGSFSTLEIQRTEQGDSAMYLCASTQYGTGDNEKLFFGSGTQLSVL.

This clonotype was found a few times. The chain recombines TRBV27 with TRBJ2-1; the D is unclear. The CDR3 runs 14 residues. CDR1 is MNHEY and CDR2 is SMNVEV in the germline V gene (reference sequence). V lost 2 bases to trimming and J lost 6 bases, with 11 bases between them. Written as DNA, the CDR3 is TGTGCCAGCAGTTTAGTTCGCCTGGCCAATGAGCAGTTCTTC. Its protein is CASSLVRLANEQFF.

The CDR3 nucleotides read TGTGCCAGCAGTAGGGGGACAGGGTGGATCGAGCAGTACTTC. Protein sequence: CASSRGTGWIEQYF. This chain links TRBV27 with TRBJ2-5; 9 bases line up with TRBD1. With the DNA end fitting TRBJ2-7 better, the J assignment may be wrong. Looked up from germline, CDR1 is MNHEY and CDR2 is SMNVEV (reference sequence). The CDR3 loop spans 14 amino acids.

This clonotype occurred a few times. The CDR3 spells CASAQTGDKNIQYF. In nucleotides, the CDR3 is TGTGCCAGCGCACAGACAGGGGATAAAAACATTCAGTACTTC. The V and J genes are TRBV6-5 and TRBJ2-4, with TRBD1 matching 8 bases. V shed 8 bases, J shed 4 bases, and the junction held 7 bases outside the gene matches. Germline V lookup: CDR1 MNHEY, CDR2 SVGAGI. CDR3 length: 14 residues.

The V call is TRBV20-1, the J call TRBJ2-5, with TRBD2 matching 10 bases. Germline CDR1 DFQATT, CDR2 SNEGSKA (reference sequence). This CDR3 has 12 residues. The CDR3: CSETSGQETQYF. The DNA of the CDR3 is TGCAGCGAGACTAGCGGGCAAGAGACCCAGTACTTC.